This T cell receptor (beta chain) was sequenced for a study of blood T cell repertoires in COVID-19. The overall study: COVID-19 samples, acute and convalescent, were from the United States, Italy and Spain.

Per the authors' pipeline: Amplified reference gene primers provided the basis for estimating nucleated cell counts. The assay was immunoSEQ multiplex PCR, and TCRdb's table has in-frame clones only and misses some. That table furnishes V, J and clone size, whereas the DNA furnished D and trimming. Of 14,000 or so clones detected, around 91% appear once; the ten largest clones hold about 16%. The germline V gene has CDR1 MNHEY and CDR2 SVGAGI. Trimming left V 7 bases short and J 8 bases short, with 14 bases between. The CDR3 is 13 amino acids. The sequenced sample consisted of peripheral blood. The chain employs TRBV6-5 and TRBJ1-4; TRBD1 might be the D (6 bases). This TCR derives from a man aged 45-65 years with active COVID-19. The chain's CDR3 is CASNRGLEEKLFF. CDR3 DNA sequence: TGTGCCAGCAATAGGGGGTTAGAGGAAAAACTGTTTTTT.